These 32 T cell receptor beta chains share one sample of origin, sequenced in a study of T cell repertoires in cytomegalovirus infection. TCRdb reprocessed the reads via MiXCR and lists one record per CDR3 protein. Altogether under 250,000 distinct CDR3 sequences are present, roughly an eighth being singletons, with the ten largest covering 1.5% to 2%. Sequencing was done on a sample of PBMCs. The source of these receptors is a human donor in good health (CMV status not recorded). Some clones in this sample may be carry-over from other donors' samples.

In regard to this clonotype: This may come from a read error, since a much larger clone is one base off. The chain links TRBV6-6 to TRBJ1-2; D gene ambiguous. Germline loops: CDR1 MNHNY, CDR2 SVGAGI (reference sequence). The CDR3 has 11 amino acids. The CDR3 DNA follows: TGTGCCAGCAGTGGTCCTTATGGCCACACCTTC. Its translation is CASSGPYGHTF.

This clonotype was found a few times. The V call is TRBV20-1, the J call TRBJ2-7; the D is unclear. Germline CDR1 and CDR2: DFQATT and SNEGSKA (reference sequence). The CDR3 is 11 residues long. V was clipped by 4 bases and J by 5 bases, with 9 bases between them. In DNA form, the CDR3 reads TGCAGTGCTATACAGCGTCACGAGCAGTACTTC. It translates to CSAIQRHEQYF.

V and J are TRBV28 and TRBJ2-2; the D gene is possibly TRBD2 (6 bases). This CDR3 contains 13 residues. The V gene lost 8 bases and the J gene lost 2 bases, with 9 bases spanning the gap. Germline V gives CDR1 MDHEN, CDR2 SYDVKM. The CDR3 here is CASQRANTGELFF. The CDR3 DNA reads TGTGCCAGCCAGCGGGCAAACACCGGGGAGCTGTTTTTT.

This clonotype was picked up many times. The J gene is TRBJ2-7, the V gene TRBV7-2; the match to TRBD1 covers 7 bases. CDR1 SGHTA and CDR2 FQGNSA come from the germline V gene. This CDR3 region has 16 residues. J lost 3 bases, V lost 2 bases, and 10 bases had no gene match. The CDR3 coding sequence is TGTGCCAGCAGCTTAACCGGGACAGCGGATTACTACGAGCAGTACTTC. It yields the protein CASSLTGTADYYEQYF.

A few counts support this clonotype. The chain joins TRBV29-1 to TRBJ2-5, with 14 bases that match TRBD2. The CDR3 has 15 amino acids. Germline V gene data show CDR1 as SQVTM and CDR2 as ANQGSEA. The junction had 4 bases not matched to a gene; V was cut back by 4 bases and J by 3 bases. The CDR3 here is CSVAGLAGDKETQYF. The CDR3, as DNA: TGCAGCGTTGCGGGACTAGCGGGGGACAAAGAGACCCAGTACTTC. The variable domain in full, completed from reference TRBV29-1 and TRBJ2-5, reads SAVISQKPSRDICQRGTSLTIQCQVDSQVTMMFWYRQQPGQSLTLIATANQGSEATYESGFVIDKFPISRPNLTFSTLTVSNMSPEDSSIYLCSVAGLAGDKETQYFGPGTRLLVL.

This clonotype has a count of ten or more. The CDR3 spells CASSPGPNVDTIYF. Here the CDR3 DNA reads TGTGCCAGCAGTCCCGGACCCAATGTGGACACCATATATTTT. The rearrangement links TRBV12-3 or TRBV12-4 to TRBJ1-3; D not certain. V gave up 5 bases and J gave up 8 bases, with 16 bases separating them. This CDR3 is built from 14 residues.

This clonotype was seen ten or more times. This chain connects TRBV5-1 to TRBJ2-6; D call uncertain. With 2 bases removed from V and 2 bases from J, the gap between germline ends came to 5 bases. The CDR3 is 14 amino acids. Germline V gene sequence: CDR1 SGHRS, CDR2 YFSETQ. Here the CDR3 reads CASSFGTGANVLTF. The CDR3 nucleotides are TGCGCCAGCAGCTTCGGAACTGGGGCCAACGTCCTGACTTTC.

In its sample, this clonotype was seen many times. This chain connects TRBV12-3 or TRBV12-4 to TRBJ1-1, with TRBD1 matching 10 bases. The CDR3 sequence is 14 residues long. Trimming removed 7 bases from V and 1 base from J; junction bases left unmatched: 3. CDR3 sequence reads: CASTRTGGNTEAFF. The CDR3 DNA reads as TGTGCCAGCACCCGGACAGGGGGGAACACTGAAGCTTTCTTT.

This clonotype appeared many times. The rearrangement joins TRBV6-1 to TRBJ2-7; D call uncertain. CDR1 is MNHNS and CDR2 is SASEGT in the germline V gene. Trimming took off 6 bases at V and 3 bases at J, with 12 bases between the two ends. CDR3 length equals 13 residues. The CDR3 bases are TGTGCCAGCAGACCTCCTGACGGCTACGAGCAGTACTTC. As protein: CASRPPDGYEQYF.

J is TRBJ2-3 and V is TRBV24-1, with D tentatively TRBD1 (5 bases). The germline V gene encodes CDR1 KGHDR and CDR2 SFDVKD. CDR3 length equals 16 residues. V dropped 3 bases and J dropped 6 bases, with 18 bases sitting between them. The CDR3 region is CATSDPRGGVLDTQYF. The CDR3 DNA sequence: TGTGCCACCAGTGATCCTAGGGGTGGGGTATTGGATACGCAGTATTTT.

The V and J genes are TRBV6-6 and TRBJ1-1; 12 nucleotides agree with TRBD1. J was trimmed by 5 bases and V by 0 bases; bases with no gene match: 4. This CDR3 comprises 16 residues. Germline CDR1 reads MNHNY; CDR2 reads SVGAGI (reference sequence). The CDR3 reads CASSYSGQGAGTEAFF. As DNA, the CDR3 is TGTGCCAGCAGTTACTCGGGACAGGGGGCAGGGACTGAAGCTTTCTTT.

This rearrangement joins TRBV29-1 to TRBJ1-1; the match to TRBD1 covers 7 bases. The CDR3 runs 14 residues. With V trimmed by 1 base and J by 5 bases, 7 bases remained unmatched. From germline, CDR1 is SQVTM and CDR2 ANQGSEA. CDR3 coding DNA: TGCAGCGTTGAAGCGGCAGGGGGGGGAACTGAAGCTTTCTTT. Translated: CSVEAAGGGTEAFF.

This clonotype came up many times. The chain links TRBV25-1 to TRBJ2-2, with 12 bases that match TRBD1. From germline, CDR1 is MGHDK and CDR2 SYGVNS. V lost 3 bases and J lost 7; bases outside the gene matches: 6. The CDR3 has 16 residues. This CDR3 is CASSDGDRGQGGELFF. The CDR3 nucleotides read TGTGCCAGCAGTGACGGGGACAGGGGGCAGGGCGGGGAGCTGTTTTTT.

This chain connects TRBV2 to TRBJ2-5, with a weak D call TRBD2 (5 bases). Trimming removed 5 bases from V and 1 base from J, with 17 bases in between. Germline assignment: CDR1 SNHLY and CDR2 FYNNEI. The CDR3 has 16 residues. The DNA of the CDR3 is TGTGCCAGCAGTTCGGGGAGCAGGACCGGCCAAGAGACCCAGTACTTC. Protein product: CASSSGSRTGQETQYF.

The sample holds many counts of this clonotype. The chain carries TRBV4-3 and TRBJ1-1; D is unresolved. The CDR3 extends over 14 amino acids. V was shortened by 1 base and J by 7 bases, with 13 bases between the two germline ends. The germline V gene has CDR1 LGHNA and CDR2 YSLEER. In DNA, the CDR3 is TGCGCCAGCAGCCAAGGGAAAGGGTGGGGTGAAGCTTTCTTT. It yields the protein CASSQGKGWGEAFF.

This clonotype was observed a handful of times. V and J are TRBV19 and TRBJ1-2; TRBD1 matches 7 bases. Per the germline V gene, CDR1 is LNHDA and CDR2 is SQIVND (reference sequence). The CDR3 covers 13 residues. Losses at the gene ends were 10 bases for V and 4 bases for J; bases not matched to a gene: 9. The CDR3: CATAGQLAYGYTF. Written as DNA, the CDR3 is TGTGCCACCGCGGGACAGCTCGCCTATGGCTACACCTTC.

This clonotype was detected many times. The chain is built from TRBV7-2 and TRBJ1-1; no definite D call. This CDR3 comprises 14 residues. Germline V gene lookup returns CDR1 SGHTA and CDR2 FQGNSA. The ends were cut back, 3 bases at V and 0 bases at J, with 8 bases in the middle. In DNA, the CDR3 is TGTGCCAGCAGCTTGCAGCCTATGAACACTGAAGCTTTCTTT. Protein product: CASSLQPMNTEAFF. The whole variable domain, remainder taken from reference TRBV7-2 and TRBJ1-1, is GAGVSQSPSNKVTEKGKDVELRCDPISGHTALYWYRQSLGQGLEFLIYFQGNSAPDKSGLPSDRFSAERTGGSVSTLTIQRTQQEDSAVYLCASSLQPMNTEAFFGQGTRLTVV.

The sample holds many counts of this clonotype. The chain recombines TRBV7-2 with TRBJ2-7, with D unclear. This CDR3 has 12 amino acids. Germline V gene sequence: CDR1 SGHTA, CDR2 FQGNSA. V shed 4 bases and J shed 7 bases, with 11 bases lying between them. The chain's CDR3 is CASSSSYGEQYF. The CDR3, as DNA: TGTGCCAGCAGCTCCTCCTACGGGGAGCAGTACTTC.

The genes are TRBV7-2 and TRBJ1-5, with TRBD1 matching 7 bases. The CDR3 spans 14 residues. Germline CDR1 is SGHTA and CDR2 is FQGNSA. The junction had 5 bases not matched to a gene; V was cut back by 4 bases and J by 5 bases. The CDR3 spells CASSSRGPDQPQHF. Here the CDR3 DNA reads TGTGCCAGCAGCTCAAGGGGGCCGGATCAGCCCCAGCATTTT.

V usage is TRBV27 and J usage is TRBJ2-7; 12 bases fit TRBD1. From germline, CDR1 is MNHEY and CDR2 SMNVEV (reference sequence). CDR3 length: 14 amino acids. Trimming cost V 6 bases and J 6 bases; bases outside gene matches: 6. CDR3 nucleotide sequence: TGTGCCAGCAGGAGGGGGACAGGGGGCGCCGAGCAGTACTTC. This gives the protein CASRRGTGGAEQYF.

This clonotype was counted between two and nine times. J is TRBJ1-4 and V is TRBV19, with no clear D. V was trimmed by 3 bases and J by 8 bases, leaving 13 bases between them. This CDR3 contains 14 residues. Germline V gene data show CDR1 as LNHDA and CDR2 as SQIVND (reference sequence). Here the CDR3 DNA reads TGTGCCAGTAGTATTGGGCCATCGGCAGAAAAACTGTTTTTT. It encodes CASSIGPSAEKLFF.

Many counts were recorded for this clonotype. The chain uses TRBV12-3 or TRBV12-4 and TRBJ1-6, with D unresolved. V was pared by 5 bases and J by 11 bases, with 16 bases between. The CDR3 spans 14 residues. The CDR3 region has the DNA TGTGCCAGCAGTAGGACGGCTACTCAGGCACCCCTCCACTTT. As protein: CASSRTATQAPLHF.

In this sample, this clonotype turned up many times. CDR3 coding DNA: TGTGCCAGCAGCCCTCCGGGACAGGGTCGGGAGGAGCAGTACTTC. The encoded protein is CASSPPGQGREEQYF. The gene calls are TRBV7-9 and TRBJ2-7, with TRBD1 identical over 9 bases. V was clipped by 5 bases and J by 7 bases; unmatched bases: 12. Germline CDR1 reads SEHNR; CDR2 reads FQNEAQ (reference sequence). The CDR3 length is 15 residues.

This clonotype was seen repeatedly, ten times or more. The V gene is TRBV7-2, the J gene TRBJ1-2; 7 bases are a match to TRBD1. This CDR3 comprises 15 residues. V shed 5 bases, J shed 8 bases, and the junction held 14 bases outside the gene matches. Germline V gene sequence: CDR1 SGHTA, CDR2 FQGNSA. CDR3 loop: CASSTGQPGQYGYTF. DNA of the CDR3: TGTGCCAGCAGCACGGGACAGCCCGGCCAGTACGGCTACACCTTC.

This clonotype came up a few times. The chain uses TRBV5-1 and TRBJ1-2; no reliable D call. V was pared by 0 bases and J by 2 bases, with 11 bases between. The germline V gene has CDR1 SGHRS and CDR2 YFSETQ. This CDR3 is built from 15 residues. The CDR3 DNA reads TGCGCCAGCAGCTTGGAACCGGCGTCCAACTATGGCTACACCTTC. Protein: CASSLEPASNYGYTF.

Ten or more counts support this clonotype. The CDR3 nucleotides are TGTGCCAGTCAGACAGGGGGCCCAGATACGCAGTATTTT. It codes for CASQTGGPDTQYF. V is TRBV6-6 and J is TRBJ2-3; 10 bases map to TRBD1. CDR3 size: 13 residues. CDR1 MNHNY and CDR2 SVGAGI come from the germline V gene (reference sequence). V shed 9 bases, J shed 4 bases, and the junction held 4 bases outside the gene matches.

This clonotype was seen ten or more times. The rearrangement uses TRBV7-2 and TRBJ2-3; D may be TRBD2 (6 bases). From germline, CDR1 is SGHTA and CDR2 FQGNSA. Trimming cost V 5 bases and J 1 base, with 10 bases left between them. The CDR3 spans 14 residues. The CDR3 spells CASSPGDRTDTQYF. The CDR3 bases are TGTGCCAGCAGCCCGGGGGACCGCACAGATACGCAGTATTTT. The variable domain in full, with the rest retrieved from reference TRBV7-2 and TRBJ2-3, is GAGVSQSPSNKVTEKGKDVELRCDPISGHTALYWYRQSLGQGLEFLIYFQGNSAPDKSGLPSDRFSAERTGGSVSTLTIQRTQQEDSAVYLCASSPGDRTDTQYFGPGTRLTVL.

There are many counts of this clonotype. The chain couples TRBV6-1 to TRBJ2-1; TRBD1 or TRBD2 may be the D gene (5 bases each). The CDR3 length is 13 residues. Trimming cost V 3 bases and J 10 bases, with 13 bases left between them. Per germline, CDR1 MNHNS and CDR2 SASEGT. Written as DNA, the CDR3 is TGTGCCAGCAGTGATGGGACCCAGGCCGAGCAGTTCTTC. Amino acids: CASSDGTQAEQFF.

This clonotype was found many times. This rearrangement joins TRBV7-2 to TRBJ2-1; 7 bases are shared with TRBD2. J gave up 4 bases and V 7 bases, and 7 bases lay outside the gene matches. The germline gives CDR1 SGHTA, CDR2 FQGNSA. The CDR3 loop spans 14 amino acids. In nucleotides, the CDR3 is TGTGCCAGCACCCCTCCGGGACTATACAATGAGCAGTTCTTC. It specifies CASTPPGLYNEQFF.

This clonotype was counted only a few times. This CDR3 reads CASSYSAGEIREKLFF. The CDR3 nucleotides are TGTGCCAGCAGTTACTCAGCAGGGGAGATACGAGAAAAACTGTTTTTT. This sequence joins TRBV6-2 or TRBV6-3 and TRBJ1-4; tentatively, D is TRBD1 (6 bases). Trimming took off 0 bases at V and 8 bases at J, with 16 bases between the two ends. The germline V gene has CDR1 MNHEY and CDR2 SVGEGT. This CDR3 region has 16 residues.

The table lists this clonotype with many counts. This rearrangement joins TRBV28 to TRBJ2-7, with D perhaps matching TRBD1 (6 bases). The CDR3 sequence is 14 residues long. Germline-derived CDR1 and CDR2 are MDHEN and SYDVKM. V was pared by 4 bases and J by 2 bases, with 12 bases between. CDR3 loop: CASSSHRVPYEQYF. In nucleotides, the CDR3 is TGTGCCAGCAGTTCCCACAGGGTTCCCTACGAGCAGTACTTC.

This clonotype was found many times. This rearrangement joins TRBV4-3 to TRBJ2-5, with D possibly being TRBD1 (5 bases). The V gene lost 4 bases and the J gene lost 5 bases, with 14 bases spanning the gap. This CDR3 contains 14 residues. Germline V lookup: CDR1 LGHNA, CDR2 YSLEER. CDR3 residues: CASSPEGVRETQYF. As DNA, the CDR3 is TGCGCCAGCAGCCCAGAAGGGGTGCGGGAGACCCAGTACTTC.